This T cell receptor beta chain was obtained from a study of blood T cell repertoires in COVID-19. The protocol was immunoSEQ multiplex PCR, while the TCRdb copy is restricted to in-frame clones and leaves out a portion. The repertoire includes more than 55,000 clones, around 79% of them detected once, and more than 11% sits in the top ten. This clone was counted a few times. The CDR3 extends over 15 amino acids. The specimen sequenced was peripheral blood. The sequence was collected from a woman aged 70 to 79 with acute or convalescent COVID-19. The V gene is TRBV12-2, the J gene TRBJ2-7; the table's D call, TRBD2, was not checked against the DNA. TRBV12-2 is listed as a pseudogene. In DNA form, the CDR3 reads TGTGCAAGTCGCTCACCAGCGGGGGGGACTGACGAGCAGTACGTC. It encodes CASRSPAGGTDEQYV.